A single sample is the source of the 27 T cell receptor beta chains below, sequenced in a study of blood T cell repertoires in COVID-19. Produced via immunoSEQ multiplex PCR; TCRdb's table is partial and in-frame only. The sample records around 290,000 clones, about 89% being singletons. The sequenced sample consisted of peripheral blood. The receptors stem from a man aged 35-49 years with acute or convalescent COVID-19.

This rearrangement joins TRBV5-1 to TRBJ1-2; D possibly corresponds to TRBD1 (5 bases). The length of the CDR3 is 12 residues. Trimming stripped 8 bases from V and 6 bases from J, with 14 bases between. The germline CDR1 and CDR2 sequences are SGHRS and YFSETQ. The CDR3 DNA reads TGCGCCAGAAGGGGCGGGAAGAATGGCTACACCTTC. As protein: CARRGGKNGYTF.

The genes are TRBV4-2 and TRBJ1-5; D may be TRBD1 (6 bases). Between the trimmed V and J ends, which lost 1 base and 2 bases, there was a span of 15 bases. CDR1 is LGHNA, CDR2 YNFKEQ, per germline. The CDR3 covers 17 residues. CDR3 loop: CASSQVGQGRGNQPQHF. CDR3 in DNA: TGTGCCAGCAGCCAAGTTGGTCAGGGGAGAGGCAATCAGCCCCAGCATTTT.

The chain couples TRBV18 to TRBJ2-7; the match to TRBD1 covers 10 bases. CDR3 length: 15 residues. Germline V CDR1 and CDR2: KGHSH, LQKENI. V dropped 2 bases and J dropped 6; count of bases not matched to a gene: 7. CDR3 region: CASSPVQGQGSEQYF. The CDR3 bases are TGTGCCAGCTCACCAGTACAGGGACAGGGGTCCGAGCAGTACTTC.

This clone was seen just once. This sequence joins TRBV4-2 and TRBJ1-3; D perhaps matches TRBD1 (6 bases). CDR3 length: 19 amino acids. Looked up from germline, CDR1 is LGHNA and CDR2 is YNFKEQ. The germline V and J ends were trimmed by 0 bases and 0 bases, with 18 bases remaining between them. CDR3 region: CASSQEPPGHWSSGNTIYF. CDR3 bases: TGTGCCAGCAGCCAAGAGCCTCCGGGACATTGGAGCTCTGGAAACACCATATATTTT.

The chain recombines TRBV6-5 with TRBJ2-1; 7 positions agree with TRBD1. The V segment lost 5 bases and the J segment 4 bases; nucleotides outside the gene matches: 5. The CDR3 has 14 amino acids. The V gene's germline CDR1 is MNHEY and CDR2 SVGAGI. This chain's CDR3 is CASSPGTAYNEQFF. The DNA for the CDR3 is TGTGCCAGCAGTCCCGGGACAGCTTACAATGAGCAGTTCTTC.

The chain uses TRBV7-9 and TRBJ1-6; TRBD1 matches 8 bases. CDR3 length: 16 residues. Losses at the gene ends were 1 base for V and 6 bases for J; bases not matched to a gene: 5. Per the germline V gene, CDR1 is SEHNR and CDR2 is FQNEAQ (reference sequence). The CDR3 DNA sequence: TGTGCCAGCAGCTTAGTGGCAGGGGGCAGTAATTCACCCCTCCACTTT. This codes for CASSLVAGGSNSPLHF. Full variable domain (rest looked up from reference TRBV7-9 and TRBJ1-6): DTGVSQNPRHKITKRGQNVTFRCDPISEHNRLYWYRQTLGQGPEFLTYFQNEAQLEKSRLLSDRFSAERPKGSFSTLEIQRTEQGDSAMYLCASSLVAGGSNSPLHFGNGTRLTVT.

The chain couples TRBV4-1 to TRBJ2-1, with 11 bases aligning to TRBD2. J gave up 3 bases and V 4 bases, and 8 bases lay outside the gene matches. The CDR3 loop spans 17 amino acids. Germline V gives CDR1 MGHRA, CDR2 YSYEKL. CDR3 protein: CASSPSGTSGVYNEQFF. DNA of the CDR3: TGCGCCAGCAGCCCCTCCGGGACTAGCGGTGTCTACAATGAGCAGTTCTTC.

This clone was counted between two and nine times. The V and J genes are TRBV15 and TRBJ1-2, with 9 positions matching TRBD1. This CDR3 has 13 amino acids. V trimming: 6 bases; J trimming: 8 bases; junction bases outside the gene matches: 7. Looked up from germline, CDR1 is LNHNV and CDR2 is YYDKDF (reference sequence). This CDR3 reads CATSGGTGRGYTF. Written as DNA, the CDR3 is TGTGCCACCAGTGGGGGGACAGGGAGGGGCTACACCTTC.

In DNA, the CDR3 is TGTGCCAGCAGCCAAGATTCCGCAGTCTTCTATGGCTACACCTTC. Translation gives CASSQDSAVFYGYTF. J is TRBJ1-2 and V is TRBV3-1 (or the pseudogene TRBV3-2); D is undetermined. The ends were cut back, 0 bases at V and 4 bases at J, with 12 bases in the middle. Per the germline V gene, CDR1 is LGHDT and CDR2 is YNNKEL (reference sequence). This CDR3 is 15 amino acids long.

There are a few counts of this clone. V usage is TRBV12-3 or TRBV12-4 and J usage is TRBJ2-3; D gene unclear. CDR3 length: 12 amino acids. Trimming shortened V by 5 bases and J by 0 bases, and 3 bases separated the two germline ends. The CDR3 DNA follows: TGTGCCAGCAGTCTCAGCACAGATACGCAGTATTTT. Translation: CASSLSTDTQYF.

The chain employs TRBV6-2 or TRBV6-3 and TRBJ1-1; 9 bases line up with TRBD1. Germline CDR1 is MNHEY and CDR2 is SVGEGT. The CDR3 extends over 13 amino acids. V lost 6 bases to trimming and J lost 5 bases; unmatched junction nucleotides: 4. CDR3 bases: TGTGCCAGCAGCGCCGACAGGGGGACTGAAGCTTTCTTT. Translation gives CASSADRGTEAFF.

V and J are TRBV6-5 and TRBJ1-2; D call uncertain. The CDR3 runs to 13 residues. Germline V gene data show CDR1 as MNHEY and CDR2 as SVGAGI. Trimming stripped 10 bases from V and 3 bases from J, with 15 bases between. The CDR3 DNA reads as TGTGCCACCCGGGTGAGGGAGTACTATGGCTACACCTTC. Translating gives CATRVREYYGYTF.

This chain joins TRBV28 and TRBJ2-1; D might be TRBD2 (6 bases). V was cut by 1 base and J by 8 bases, with 15 bases left in between. Germline CDR1 MDHEN, CDR2 SYDVKM. The CDR3 runs to 15 residues. This CDR3 reads CASSLFGPGVHEQFF. In DNA, the CDR3 is TGTGCCAGCAGTTTATTCGGTCCGGGGGTCCATGAGCAGTTCTTC.

The rearrangement uses TRBV4-2 and TRBJ2-1, with 12 bases matching TRBD1. CDR3 length: 17 amino acids. CDR1 and CDR2 (germline): LGHNA, YNFKEQ. The V segment lost 4 bases and the J segment 8 bases; nucleotides outside the gene matches: 12. The CDR3 DNA sequence: TGTGCCAGCAGCCGCTATACTTCGGGACAGGGGGCGGATGAGCAGTTCTTC. Amino acid sequence: CASSRYTSGQGADEQFF.

The V gene is TRBV7-2, the J gene TRBJ1-2; 7 nucleotides agree with TRBD1. Germline V gene lookup returns CDR1 SGHTA and CDR2 FQGNSA. The CDR3 runs to 15 residues. J gave up 7 bases and V 5 bases, and 13 bases lay outside the gene matches. The CDR3 protein is CASSRQGQFSSGYTF. CDR3 DNA: TGTGCCAGCAGCCGGCAGGGACAGTTCAGCAGTGGCTACACCTTC.

The chain uses TRBV15 and TRBJ1-2; D unclear. From germline, CDR1 is LNHNV and CDR2 YYDKDF (reference sequence). The CDR3 covers 13 residues. The germline V and J ends were trimmed by 8 bases and 4 bases, with 14 bases remaining between them. The CDR3 DNA is TGTGCCACCGTGGAGGGCTACGGCTATGGCTACACCTTC. It codes for CATVEGYGYGYTF.

The V call is TRBV19, the J call TRBJ1-6, with 7 bases aligning to TRBD1. V lost 5 bases to trimming and J lost 4 bases; unmatched junction nucleotides: 8. The germline V gene encodes CDR1 LNHDA and CDR2 SQIVND (reference sequence). The length of the CDR3 is 16 residues. DNA for the CDR3: TGTGCCAGTAGTGTAACGGGACAGCTATATAATTCACCCCTCCACTTT. Its translation: CASSVTGQLYNSPLHF.

V gene TRBV19 combines with J gene TRBJ1-5; 9 bases map to TRBD1. The CDR3 runs to 14 residues. Germline values: CDR1 LNHDA, CDR2 SQIVND (reference sequence). V shed 8 bases, J shed 6 bases, and the junction held 8 bases outside the gene matches. The CDR3 is CASSTGGGSQPQHF. In nucleotides, the CDR3 is TGTGCCAGTTCAACAGGGGGCGGGAGTCAGCCCCAGCATTTT.

This rearrangement joins TRBV14 to TRBJ1-5; a weak D match, TRBD1 (5 bases). Germline V CDR1 and CDR2: SGHDN, FVKESK. This CDR3 is 13 amino acids long. The V end lost 3 bases, the J end lost 6 bases, and 9 bases lay between the germline ends. CDR3 coding DNA: TGTGCCAGCAGCCAGACAGTCACTCAGCCCCAGCATTTT. This gives the protein CASSQTVTQPQHF.

The CDR3 is CASSNSLTYEQYF. The DNA for the CDR3 is TGCGCCAGCAGCAACTCACTGACCTACGAGCAGTACTTC. The chain has TRBV4-1 and TRBJ2-7; unclear D gene. The CDR3 covers 13 residues. Germline CDR1 is MGHRA and CDR2 is YSYEKL. V shed 5 bases and J shed 2 bases, with 10 bases lying between them.

The chain employs TRBV29-1 and TRBJ1-2; D may be TRBD1 (6 bases). In germline, CDR1 is SQVTM, CDR2 ANQGSEA. Trimming took 6 bases from V and 3 from J, leaving 14 bases between them. The CDR3 has 13 amino acids. As DNA, the CDR3 is TGCAGCGTCATCAACCCAGGGGACTATGGCTACACCTTC. Amino acids: CSVINPGDYGYTF.

In its sample, this clone was seen once. V gene TRBV6-5 combines with J gene TRBJ2-7; 11 bases are a match to TRBD1. Per germline, CDR1 MNHEY and CDR2 SVGAGI. J lost 0 bases, V lost 6 bases, and 4 bases had no gene match. CDR3 length: 15 amino acids. The CDR3, as DNA: TGTGCCAGCAGCGGACAGGGGGCTACCTCCTACGAGCAGTACTTC. Translated: CASSGQGATSYEQYF.

CDR3 sequence reads: CASSLLAREQFF. CDR3 DNA: TGTGCCAGCAGTTTACTAGCGCGGGAGCAGTTCTTC. The chain links TRBV12-3 or TRBV12-4 to TRBJ2-1, with D perhaps TRBD2 (6 bases). Trimming took off 2 bases at V and 10 bases at J, with 9 bases between the two ends. CDR3 size: 12 residues.

The genes are TRBV6-5 and TRBJ2-7; TRBD1 is a possible D gene (7 bases). This CDR3 has 14 residues. Trimming shortened V by 6 bases and J by 2 bases, and 14 bases separated the two germline ends. The germline gives CDR1 MNHEY, CDR2 SVGAGI. CDR3 DNA sequence: TGTGCCAGCAGGATGCGGGACAGCGCCTACGAGCAGTACTTC. It specifies CASRMRDSAYEQYF.

J is TRBJ2-1 and V is TRBV7-9; 8 bases are a match to TRBD2. The CDR3 covers 15 residues. Unmatched junction bases numbered 7, after V lost 3 bases and J lost 6 bases. The germline V gene encodes CDR1 SEHNR and CDR2 FQNEAQ (reference sequence). Here the CDR3 reads CASSFLAGGGNEQFF. The CDR3 coding sequence is TGTGCCAGCAGCTTCTTGGCGGGGGGAGGCAATGAGCAGTTCTTC.

This chain joins TRBV10-1 and TRBJ1-5; no firm D call. The V and J ends lost 3 bases and 4 bases respectively, with 7 bases between them. Germline values: CDR1 WNHNN, CDR2 SYGVQD (reference sequence). The length of the CDR3 is 13 residues. In nucleotides, the CDR3 is TGCGCCAGCAGTGAAAACAGTAATCAGCCCCAGCATTTT. The encoded protein is CASSENSNQPQHF.

This clone was detected once. The chain couples TRBV2 to TRBJ1-5; D remains ambiguous. This CDR3 spans 15 amino acids. V lost 1 base and J lost 0, with 7 bases in between. Germline CDR1 reads SNHLY; CDR2 reads FYNNEI. CDR3 nucleotides: TGTGCCAGCAGTGAAGGGCCCGATAGCAATCAGCCCCAGCATTTT. This encodes CASSEGPDSNQPQHF.